The source of this T cell receptor beta chain is a study of shared clonotypes between healthy human individuals (dated by TCRdb to the early 2020s). Turning to the overall study: A few men and a couple of women, aged 18 to 49 years, made up the cohort. Libraries were prepared and TCR repertoires were sequenced by different laboratories using diverse techniques, in order to increase sequencing depth and limit assay-specific biases. For each donor, CD4 naive and CD4 memory were each given three plates, CD8 naive was given two plates, and CD8 memory was given one plate. Leukapheresis yielded between about 0.9 and 8.9 billion PBMCs per donor. To estimate repertoire size and how much clonotype sharing occurs between individuals, the study deeply sequenced the blood TCR repertoires of five healthy adults. Broader findings and caveats from the paper: Sampling was restricted to blood, and TCR repertoires in tissues likely differ from the TCR repertoires found in blood. Rarefaction of sorted-subset datasets indicated incomplete sequencing despite the large sequencing depth. The small number of donors limited the genetic and exposure-history diversity represented. Estimated clonotype richness was generally larger for naive than for memory subsets. Based on pairwise subsampling, the degree of clonotype sharing among donors was expected to be affected by sequencing depth. Higher generation probabilities were observed for clonotypes shared by all four sorted-subset donors than for non-shared clonotypes. When several donors were compared, the shared fraction of clonotypes was 5% to 6.5% for naive CD4, 3% to 4% for naive CD8, more than 2% for memory CD4, and 0.4% for memory CD8.

Healthy HIV-negative adults with no recently reported acute infections or vaccinations were included as donors. Every donor was a Caucasian adult living in Nashville, Tennessee, USA. CD4+ T cells were enriched by magnetic negative selection, after which naive cells were positively selected on CD45RA and the negative fraction was taken as the memory subset. Blood was collected by leukapheresis, and PBMCs were isolated by Ficoll-Histopaque density gradient centrifugation and then cryopreserved in liquid nitrogen vapor phase. Analytical flow cytometry was used to check the purity and quantity of every magnetically sorted T cell population. Each sorted fraction had its genomic DNA isolated and then quantified by UV absorbance on a Nanodrop 2000c. Comment on this clone: This receptor's antigen is unknown. No base qualities exist here, and no much larger clone lies one base off it.

The germline V gene specifies SGDLS as CDR1 and YYNGEE as CDR2. The V end loses 3 bases and the J end loses 2 bases, and a stretch of 10 bases separates them. From the cysteine through the phenylalanine, the CDR3 covers 14 amino acids. Just the 42-base CDR3 DNA is kept, in frame starting at base 1. TCR CDR3 regions were amplified from genomic DNA by multiplex PCR using the deep immunoSEQ assay. Extracted genomic DNA from each cell subset was distributed evenly across all wells of several immunoSEQ 96-well plates, and each plate was treated as a replicate. For sorted subsets, each replicate PCR was loaded with 200 ng genomic DNA, equivalent to some 27,000 T cell genomes. The purified libraries were quantified using a Qubit 3.0 fluorometer, sized with a Bioanalyzer 2100, and then quantified again using the KAPA Library Quantification kit. Every immunoSEQ 96-well plate was sequenced on a separate single-read 150-cycle Illumina NextSeq 550 flow cell. As for the authors' bioinformatics: Because the immunoSEQ output included only junctional sequences and no quality scores, the filtering could not be the same as the filtering used for full-length reads. Sequences were annotated with PyIR, a Python wrapper for IgBLAST v1.9, using IMGT germline references to assign V/J genes and CDR3. Reads were removed for weak V/J assignments (E-value above 1e-6), missing CDR3, stop codons, out-of-frame junctions, or ambiguous translated residues. A V3J clonotype was defined by an identical inferred V gene, J gene, and CDR3 amino acid sequence. Percentage overlap between repertoires was computed as shared unique clonotypes divided by the size of the smaller repertoire. Repertoire richness was assessed with RTK rarefaction, the Chao1 estimator, and Recon v2.1 estimates of unobserved clonotypes. Generation probabilities for all TCRbeta clonotypes obtained by the gDNA method from four donors were computed using OLGA. TCRdb limited this immuneACCESS table to in-frame rearrangements with V and J called. A share of clones is missing; checked studies link under half to unresolved V genes, and the rest is unexplained. V, J and clone size are those of that table, while D and trimming were read from the DNA. The sample table holds 2 million to 2.5 million clones, of which 80% to 95% were seen once. Approximately 0.4% of the sample comes from the top ten.

Sequencing was done on a sample of naive CD4+ T cells from PBMCs. The cell subset or site label for this specimen denotes: CD45RA+ positively selected. Recombination joined TRBV9 with TRBJ2-3; TRBD2 is possibly the D segment (6 matching bases). This clonotype originated in a man aged 18 to 35 in good health. Some clones in this sample may be carry-over from other donors' samples. The CDR3 region: CASSAGLTTDTQYF. The bases are TGTGCCAGCAGCGCGGGACTTACCACAGATACGCAGTATTTT. Full variable domain (CDR3 extended with the reference TRBV9 and TRBJ2-3 proteins): DSGVTQTPKHLITATGQRVTLRCSPRSGDLSVYWYQQSLDQGLQFLIQYYNGEERAKGNILERFSAQQFPDLHSELNLSSLELGDSALYFCASSAGLTTDTQYFGPGTRLTVL.